The next 9 T cell receptor beta chains were all read from a single sample in a study of blood T cell repertoires in COVID-19. The method was immunoSEQ multiplex PCR; TCRdb's version includes in-frame clones alone and lacks a portion of them. The sample gives 100,000 to 140,000 clones, around 90% of which show up once; approximately 5% is in the top ten. The sample comprised peripheral blood. The receptors were sampled from a man aged 40-55 years with active or convalescent COVID-19.

The chain uses TRBV7-8 and TRBJ1-3; D is unresolved. The germline gives CDR1 SGHVS, CDR2 FQNEAQ. Trimming took 0 bases from V and 9 from J, leaving 18 bases between them. The length of the CDR3 is 16 residues. The chain's CDR3 is CASSLAGSVAGVTIYF. The CDR3 DNA follows: TGTGCCAGCAGCTTAGCGGGTTCCGTGGCGGGAGTCACCATATATTTT.

The chain employs TRBV5-1 and TRBJ2-1; TRBD2 agrees at 8 bases. The CDR3 runs to 14 residues. The V and J ends lost 4 bases and 6 bases, in that order; junction bases with no gene match: 6. Germline CDR1 and CDR2: SGHRS and YFSETQ. CDR3 sequence reads: CASSLSGTSNEQFF. The CDR3 DNA is TGCGCCAGCAGCCTCTCCGGGACTAGCAATGAGCAGTTCTTC.

This chain uses TRBV29-1 with TRBJ2-1, with 8 positions matching TRBD2. Trimming at V came to 6 bases and at J to 6 bases, leaving 4 bases not matched to a gene. The CDR3 consists of 12 residues. CDR1 and CDR2 (germline): SQVTM, ANQGSEA. DNA for the CDR3: TGCAGCGTAGACAGCGGGAGCAATGAGCAGTTCTTC. Its protein product is CSVDSGSNEQFF.

The gene calls are TRBV6-5 and TRBJ2-7; D is perhaps TRBD2 (6 bases). From germline, CDR1 is MNHEY and CDR2 SVGAGI. V was trimmed by 5 bases and J by 5 bases, leaving 19 bases between them. The CDR3 sequence is 15 residues long. Written as DNA, the CDR3 is TGTGCCAGCAGTCTCACGCGCACTAGCAACCACGAGCAGTACTTC. Its protein product is CASSLTRTSNHEQYF.

The chain carries TRBV19 and TRBJ2-7, with TRBD2 as a possible D gene (6 bases). V shed 3 bases and J shed 5 bases, with 14 bases lying between them. Germline CDR1 and CDR2: LNHDA and SQIVND (reference sequence). This CDR3 comprises 14 residues. Here the CDR3 reads CASSMGTSRDEQYF. The CDR3 nucleotides are TGTGCCAGTAGTATGGGGACTTCGCGGGACGAGCAGTACTTC.

The chain links TRBV7-8 to TRBJ2-7; 7 bases fit TRBD2. Losses at the gene ends were 3 bases for V and 6 bases for J; bases not matched to a gene: 5. The CDR3 is made up of 13 amino acids. Germline CDR1 is SGHVS and CDR2 is FQNEAQ. The CDR3 spells CASSFGTTVEQYF. In nucleotides, the CDR3 is TGTGCCAGCAGCTTCGGGACTACGGTCGAGCAGTACTTC.

The chain couples TRBV20-1 to TRBJ1-6; D gene unclear. The germline gives CDR1 DFQATT, CDR2 SNEGSKA (reference sequence). The CDR3 consists of 11 residues. V lost 5 bases, J lost 11 bases, and 10 bases lay in between. CDR3 amino acids: CSASVGTPLHF. The CDR3 DNA follows: TGCAGTGCTTCCGTCGGGACACCCCTCCACTTT.

The chain recombines TRBV6-5 with TRBJ1-2; the D gene is possibly TRBD1 (6 bases). Germline-derived CDR1 and CDR2 are MNHEY and SVGAGI. The CDR3 extends over 14 amino acids. V was pared by 0 bases and J by 8 bases, with 13 bases between. CDR3 bases: TGTGCCAGCAGTTACTCAAGTAGACAGGAAGGCTACACCTTC. Translated: CASSYSSRQEGYTF.

This clone was observed once. The chain joins TRBV11-2 to TRBJ2-1; D might be TRBD2 (6 bases). Germline V CDR1 and CDR2: SGHAT, FQNNGV. V lost 3 bases, J lost 7 bases, and 16 bases lay in between. This CDR3 spans 15 amino acids. This chain's CDR3 is CASSFGRTLSNEQFF. The CDR3 DNA is TGTGCCAGCAGCTTTGGGAGGACACTGTCTAATGAGCAGTTCTTC.